This TCR beta chain was identified during a study of blood T cell repertoires in COVID-19. Study overall: Sites in the United States, Italy and Spain provided acute and convalescent COVID-19 samples. PBMCs, B-cell-depleted T cells, or T cells were the source of the cDNA or gDNA that made up the material.

Germline lookup yields CDR1 KGHSH and CDR2 LQKENI. V shed 3 bases and J shed 3 bases, with 16 bases lying between them. The CDR3 extends over 16 amino acids. As handled by the study authors: From reference gene primer amplification, estimates of nucleated cell counts were derived. The method was immunoSEQ multiplex PCR; TCRdb's version includes in-frame clones alone and lacks a portion of them. V and J calls and clone size come straight from that table; D and trimming were deduced from the DNA. This table holds more than 85,000 clones, roughly 90% found once. The sample comprised peripheral blood. The V call is TRBV18, the J call TRBJ2-3; possibly TRBD2 for D (6 bases). The clonotype was recovered from a woman in her 70s with acute or convalescent COVID-19. CDR3 in amino acids: CASSPNAGLATDTQYF. The CDR3 DNA reads as TGTGCCAGCTCACCCAATGCGGGATTAGCAACAGATACGCAGTATTTT.